The entry that follows covers one TCR beta chain sequence. Its antigen is unknown. This record comes from a study of blood T cells in healthy people across ages. General study points: With donor CMV status unknown, expanded clonotype changes were possibly confounded.

The authors ran a second PCR of about 6 to 11 cycles using a sample-barcoded 5' primer and a J-beta primer mix. TCRdb passed the 5' RACE reads through MiXCR, listing each CDR3 protein once. This table holds under 2 million distinct CDR3 sequences, about 31% found once. V shed 0 bases and J shed 7 bases, with 14 bases lying between them. From germline, CDR1 is SGHRS and CDR2 YFSETQ. CDR3 length: 15 residues. Sequenced: blood. The V call is TRBV5-1, the J call TRBJ2-4; a possible D gene is TRBD1 (6 bases). The receptor comes from a woman in her thirties in good health. The CDR3 DNA follows: TGCGCCAGCAGCTTGGTTGGCAGGGGAGAGAACATTCAGTACTTC. Its protein product is CASSLVGRGENIQYF.